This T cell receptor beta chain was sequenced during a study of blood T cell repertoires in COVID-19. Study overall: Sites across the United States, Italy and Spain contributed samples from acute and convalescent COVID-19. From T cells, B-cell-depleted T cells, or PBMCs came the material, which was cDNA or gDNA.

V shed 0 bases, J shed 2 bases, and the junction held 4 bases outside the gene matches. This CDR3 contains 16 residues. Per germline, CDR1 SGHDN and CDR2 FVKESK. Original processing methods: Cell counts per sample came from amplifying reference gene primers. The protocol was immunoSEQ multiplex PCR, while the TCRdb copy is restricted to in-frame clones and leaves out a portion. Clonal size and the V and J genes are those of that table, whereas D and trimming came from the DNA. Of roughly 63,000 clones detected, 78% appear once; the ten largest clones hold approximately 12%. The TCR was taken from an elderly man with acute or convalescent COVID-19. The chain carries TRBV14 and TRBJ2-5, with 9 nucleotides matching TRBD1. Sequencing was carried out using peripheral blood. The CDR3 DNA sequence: TGTGCCAGCAGCCAAGACGGGACAGGGAAACAAGAGACCCAGTACTTC. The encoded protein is CASSQDGTGKQETQYF.